Below are 7 T cell receptor beta chains sequenced from a single sample in a study of shared clonotypes between healthy human individuals. CD45RO negativity and positive selection for CCR7 defined naive CD8 cells, a population that excluded terminally differentiated effector memory CD45RA+ cells. Some clones are missing from TCRdb's copy, which holds only in-frame ones; the method was immunoSEQ multiplex PCR. In the table there are some 2,100,000 clones, about 92% of which are singletons. The sequenced sample was naive CD8+ T cells from PBMCs. These receptors all stem from a man aged 18 to 29 in good health. Some clones in this sample may be carry-over from other donors' samples.

The gene calls are TRBV2 and TRBJ2-7; D is undetermined. Looked up from germline, CDR1 is SNHLY and CDR2 is FYNNEI. Trimming removed 1 base at V and 6 bases at J, with 10 bases between. The CDR3 has 13 amino acids. The CDR3 bases are TGTGCCAGCAGTGAAGAGTGGAACGGCGAGCAGTACTTC. Its translation is CASSEEWNGEQYF.

The V call is TRBV7-9, the J call TRBJ2-1, with 7 bases lining up with TRBD2. Per germline, CDR1 SEHNR and CDR2 FQNEAQ (reference sequence). Trimming took 2 bases from V and 0 from J; bases not matched to a gene: 4. The CDR3 has 16 amino acids. This CDR3 reads CASSLTGGSSYNEQFF. The CDR3 region has the DNA TGTGCCAGCAGCTTAACGGGCGGGAGCTCCTACAATGAGCAGTTCTTC. Supplemented by reference TRBV7-9 and TRBJ2-1, the full variable domain reads DTGVSQNPRHKITKRGQNVTFRCDPISEHNRLYWYRQTLGQGPEFLTYFQNEAQLEKSRLLSDRFSAERPKGSFSTLEIQRTEQGDSAMYLCASSLTGGSSYNEQFFGPGTRLTVL.

J is TRBJ2-4 and V is TRBV29-1, with 10 bases aligning to TRBD1. The germline V gene encodes CDR1 SQVTM and CDR2 ANQGSEA. J was trimmed by 7 bases and V by 7 bases; bases with no gene match: 16. This CDR3 region has 16 residues. The CDR3 DNA reads as TGCAGCGCCTGGAACCCGACAGGGGGCCTGAGTAACATTCAGTACTTC. This translates into CSAWNPTGGLSNIQYF.

This chain links TRBV5-8 with TRBJ1-1; TRBD1 is a possible D gene (6 bases). This CDR3 has 17 residues. V gave up 2 bases and J gave up 0 bases, with 17 bases separating them. Germline CDR1 SGHTS, CDR2 YDEGEE. The chain's CDR3 is CASSFNTKNRVNTEAFF. The CDR3 DNA is TGTGCCAGCAGCTTTAATACGAAAAACAGGGTGAACACTGAAGCTTTCTTT.

This clone was observed once. The chain couples TRBV2 to TRBJ2-6, with D possibly matching TRBD2 (5 bases). CDR3 length equals 17 residues. V gave up 2 bases and J gave up 4 bases, with 15 bases separating them. From germline, CDR1 is SNHLY and CDR2 FYNNEI. The CDR3 is CASSEKGVLLGANVLTF. In DNA form, the CDR3 reads TGTGCCAGCAGTGAAAAGGGAGTTCTCCTCGGGGCCAACGTCCTGACTTTC.

This rearrangement joins TRBV28 to TRBJ2-3; possible D gene TRBD1, 5 bases. Germline-derived CDR1 and CDR2 are MDHEN and SYDVKM. This CDR3 comprises 13 residues. V lost 5 bases and J lost 4, with 10 bases in between. The CDR3 is CASSLPGPDTQYF. The CDR3 nucleotides are TGTGCCAGCAGTCTCCCAGGGCCAGATACGCAGTATTTT.

The chain is built from TRBV27 and TRBJ1-5; the D is unclear. The CDR3 contains 15 residues. Germline loops: CDR1 MNHEY, CDR2 SMNVEV (reference sequence). V dropped 2 bases and J dropped 7 bases, with 15 bases sitting between them. In DNA, the CDR3 is TGTGCCAGCAGTTTAAACCCCCCGGGTCGGCAGCCCCAGCATTTT. Translated, it gives CASSLNPPGRQPQHF.